The clone carrying this T cell receptor beta chain came up a few times. The entry originates in a study of identical twins' blood T cells. MiXCR was run by TCRdb on the 5' RACE reads, yielding one entry per CDR3 protein. The data contain 400,000 or so distinct CDR3 sequences, roughly 27% of them seen just once; the ten biggest clones take up about 6%. Between the trimmed V and J ends, which lost 3 bases and 3 bases, there was a span of 9 bases. CDR3 length equals 14 residues. Germline V gene data show CDR1 as MNHEY and CDR2 as SVGEGT. The material sequenced was PBMCs. This TCR came from a woman between 18 and 55 years old in good health. The chain employs TRBV6-2 or TRBV6-3 and TRBJ2-1; D is undetermined. CDR3 sequence: CASSYGSIYNEQFF. CDR3 DNA sequence: TGTGCCAGCAGTTATGGTAGCATCTACAATGAGCAGTTCTTC.